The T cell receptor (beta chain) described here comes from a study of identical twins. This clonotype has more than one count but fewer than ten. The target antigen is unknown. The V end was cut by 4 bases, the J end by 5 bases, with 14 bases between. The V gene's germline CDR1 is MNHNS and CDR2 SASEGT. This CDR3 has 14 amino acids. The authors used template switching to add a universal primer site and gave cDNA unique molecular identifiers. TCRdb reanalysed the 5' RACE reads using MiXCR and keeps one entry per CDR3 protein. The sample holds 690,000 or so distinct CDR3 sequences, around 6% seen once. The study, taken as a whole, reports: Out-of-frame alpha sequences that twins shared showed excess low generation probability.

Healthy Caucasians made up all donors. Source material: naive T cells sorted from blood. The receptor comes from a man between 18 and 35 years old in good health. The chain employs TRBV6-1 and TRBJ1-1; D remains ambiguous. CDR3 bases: TGTGCCAGCAGTGCGAGCCCATACCCTACTGAAGCTTTCTTT. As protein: CASSASPYPTEAFF.